Presented here are 27 T cell receptor beta chains from one specimen sequenced in a study of blood T cell repertoires in COVID-19 (dated by TCRdb to 2020 to 2022). Library preparation employed the immunoSEQ multiplex PCR assay. Held by TCRdb, this immuneACCESS table contains in-frame sequences only and omits some clones. Under half of the omission traces to an unresolved V gene where checked; the cause of the rest is unknown. Present in this sample are approximately 94,000 clones, about nine tenths of which were seen just once. The ten largest account for approximately 2% of the sample. Sequencing was carried out using peripheral blood. The receptors derive from a man aged 50-60 years with active COVID-19.

The chain's CDR3 is CASSQDLWARTDTQYF. In DNA, the CDR3 is TGCGCCAGCAGCCAAGATCTCTGGGCTCGCACAGATACGCAGTATTTT. The chain carries TRBV4-1 and TRBJ2-3; no clear D gene. This CDR3 has 16 residues. The ends were cut back, 0 bases at V and 1 base at J, with 11 bases in the middle. The V gene's germline CDR1 is MGHRA and CDR2 YSYEKL.

CDR3 loop: CASSSTAIPSGSAGYTF. The CDR3 DNA sequence: TGTGCCAGCAGTTCGACCGCCATACCCAGCGGAAGTGCCGGCTACACCTTC. The chain is built from TRBV28 and TRBJ1-2; unclear D gene. Trimming left V 4 bases short and J 8 bases short, with 26 bases between. The CDR3 length is 17 residues. The V gene's germline CDR1 is MDHEN and CDR2 SYDVKM.

The J gene is TRBJ2-1, the V gene TRBV5-1; 8 bases align to TRBD2. Losses at the gene ends were 5 bases for V and 1 base for J; bases not matched to a gene: 2. The CDR3 extends over 14 amino acids. The V gene's germline CDR1 is SGHRS and CDR2 YFSETQ. The CDR3 loop reads CASRRGRSYNEQFF. The CDR3 DNA sequence: TGCGCCAGCAGACGCGGGAGGTCCTACAATGAGCAGTTCTTC.

The chain couples TRBV24-1 to TRBJ2-1, with a possible D match to TRBD2 (5 bases). The length of the CDR3 is 13 residues. Trimming removed 3 bases at V and 10 bases at J, with 12 bases between. CDR1 and CDR2 from the germline V gene are KGHDR and SFDVKD. The CDR3 bases are TGTGCCACCAGTGATATATCGGACTGGGAGCAGTTCTTC. It is translated as CATSDISDWEQFF.

With regard to this clone: Other nucleotide sequences in the sample specify the same CDR3. This chain links TRBV12-5 with TRBJ2-2; D ambiguous. Deletions cut 3 bases from V and 8 bases from J, with 4 bases between. The CDR3 is made up of 11 amino acids. Germline lookup yields CDR1 LGHNT and CDR2 FRNRAP. CDR3 protein: CASGFRGELFF. The CDR3 DNA follows: TGTGCTAGTGGTTTCCGGGGGGAGCTGTTTTTT.

The rearrangement links TRBV5-1 to TRBJ1-1; no reliable D call. Trimming took 0 bases from V and 5 from J, leaving 17 bases between them. Germline V gives CDR1 SGHRS, CDR2 YFSETQ. The CDR3 sequence is 16 residues long. CDR3 amino acids: CASSLAERGGGTEAFF. The DNA of the CDR3 is TGCGCCAGCAGCTTGGCCGAGCGGGGTGGAGGGACTGAAGCTTTCTTT.

The chain joins TRBV4-2 to TRBJ1-3, with TRBD1 matching over 10 bases. The CDR3 extends over 16 amino acids. Germline CDR1 reads LGHNA; CDR2 reads YNFKEQ. V lost 4 bases to trimming and J lost 2 bases; unmatched junction nucleotides: 5. The CDR3 DNA is TGTGCCAGCAGCCTGCAGGACAGGGGGACTGGAAACACCATATATTTT. The encoded protein is CASSLQDRGTGNTIYF.

V and J are TRBV7-2 and TRBJ1-5; the match to TRBD1 covers 7 bases. Per the germline V gene, CDR1 is SGHTA and CDR2 is FQGNSA. The CDR3 has 15 residues. V lost 5 bases, J lost 4 bases, and 8 bases stayed unmatched. The CDR3 reads CASSLGDRKNQPQHF. The CDR3 DNA follows: TGTGCCAGCAGCCTCGGGGACAGAAAAAATCAGCCCCAGCATTTT.

The chain carries TRBV7-2 and TRBJ2-1; 12 bases align to TRBD2. This CDR3 is built from 17 residues. J gave up 6 bases and V 2 bases, and 8 bases lay outside the gene matches. Germline CDR1 SGHTA, CDR2 FQGNSA. The CDR3 DNA sequence: TGTGCCAGCAGCTTACTCGGGGTGACTAGCGGGAGCAATGAGCAGTTCTTC. It encodes CASSLLGVTSGSNEQFF.

CDR3 sequence reads: CASNRGGTLNTEAFF. The DNA for the CDR3 is TGTGCCAGCAATAGGGGCGGAACTCTGAACACTGAAGCTTTCTTT. V and J are TRBV6-5 and TRBJ1-1; D possibly corresponds to TRBD1 (5 bases). With 7 bases removed from V and 0 bases from J, the gap between germline ends came to 15 bases. Germline values: CDR1 MNHEY, CDR2 SVGAGI. This CDR3 has 15 amino acids.

The rearrangement links TRBV7-8 to TRBJ1-5; 7 bases align to TRBD1. V shed 5 bases and J 7 bases; nucleotides not matched to a gene: 14. Germline CDR1 is SGHVS and CDR2 is FQNEAQ. The CDR3 has 16 amino acids. The CDR3: CASSPDLQGPGQPQHF. The CDR3 coding sequence is TGTGCCAGCAGCCCGGACTTACAGGGGCCCGGGCAGCCCCAGCATTTT.

The chain joins TRBV25-1 to TRBJ1-3; D is possibly TRBD1 (5 bases). The germline V gene has CDR1 MGHDK and CDR2 SYGVNS. The CDR3 totals 15 residues. Between the trimmed V and J ends, which lost 5 bases and 4 bases, there was a span of 15 bases. CDR3 amino acids: CASSSGVVAGNTIYF. The CDR3 DNA sequence: TGTGCCAGCAGTTCGGGGGTGGTAGCGGGAAACACCATATATTTT.

V gene TRBV4-1 combines with J gene TRBJ2-5, with TRBD2 as a possible D gene (6 bases). Trimming took 1 base from V and 3 from J, leaving 6 bases between them. Germline CDR1 reads MGHRA; CDR2 reads YSYEKL. This CDR3 has 13 amino acids. CDR3 coding DNA: TGCGCCAGCAGCCAAGGACTAGAAGAGACCCAGTACTTC. It codes for CASSQGLEETQYF.

The chain uses TRBV18 and TRBJ2-4, with 7 bases aligning to TRBD2. J lost 7 bases, V lost 1 base, and 7 bases had no gene match. The CDR3 consists of 15 residues. Germline V CDR1 and CDR2: KGHSH, LQKENI. Here the CDR3 DNA reads TGTGCCAGCTCACCACTTGGGGGGGAGAGGAACATTCAGTACTTC. As protein: CASSPLGGERNIQYF.

This sequence joins TRBV5-1 and TRBJ1-1, with D perhaps TRBD1 (5 bases). CDR1 SGHRS and CDR2 YFSETQ come from the germline V gene. Trimming shortened V by 4 bases and J by 6 bases, and 13 bases separated the two germline ends. This CDR3 has 13 amino acids. The CDR3 is CASSGTGTPEAFF. In DNA form, the CDR3 reads TGCGCCAGCAGCGGTACCGGGACTCCTGAAGCTTTCTTT.

The gene calls are TRBV11-3 and TRBJ2-3, with TRBD2 matching over 7 bases. Germline V gives CDR1 SGHNT, CDR2 YENEEA. V shed 1 base, J shed 2 bases, and the junction held 9 bases outside the gene matches. This CDR3 spans 17 amino acids. The CDR3 loop is CASSLGASSGLTDTQYF. CDR3 coding DNA: TGTGCCAGCAGCTTAGGGGCGTCTAGCGGTCTCACAGATACGCAGTATTTT.

The rearrangement uses TRBV7-2 and TRBJ1-2; D is ambiguous. Germline CDR1 is SGHTA and CDR2 is FQGNSA. CDR3 size: 12 residues. Trimming cost V 6 bases and J 8 bases, with 13 bases left between them. This CDR3 reads CASRGLGWGYTF. The CDR3 bases are TGTGCCAGCAGGGGCCTTGGATGGGGCTACACCTTC.

J is TRBJ2-3 and V is TRBV7-2; D is unresolved. Germline-derived CDR1 and CDR2 are SGHTA and FQGNSA. The CDR3 covers 14 residues. Trimming took off 0 bases at V and 6 bases at J, with 10 bases between the two ends. The CDR3 coding sequence is TGTGCCAGCAGCTTAGCGCCCCTCCGGGATACGCAGTATTTT. Its protein product is CASSLAPLRDTQYF.

This chain links TRBV7-2 with TRBJ2-4; 8 bases fit TRBD1. The CDR3 sequence is 15 residues long. V shed 3 bases and J 5 bases; nucleotides not matched to a gene: 6. Germline values: CDR1 SGHTA, CDR2 FQGNSA. Here the CDR3 reads CASSLAGGPQNIQYF. The CDR3 DNA reads TGTGCCAGCAGCTTGGCAGGGGGCCCCCAAAACATTCAGTACTTC.

The chain links TRBV23-1 to TRBJ2-1, with D unresolved. TRBV23-1 is treated as an ORF (open reading frame) with a function not yet certain. The V end was cut by 3 bases, the J end by 12 bases, with 12 bases between. This CDR3 region has 12 residues. The CDR3 loop reads CASSHPPWRQFF. The DNA for the CDR3 is TGCGCCAGCAGTCATCCTCCGTGGAGGCAGTTCTTC.

V usage is TRBV14 and J usage is TRBJ2-1; D may be TRBD1 (6 bases). CDR3 size: 15 residues. V was shortened by 0 bases and J by 6 bases, with 12 bases between the two germline ends. Germline V gives CDR1 SGHDN, CDR2 FVKESK. The CDR3 coding sequence is TGTGCCAGCAGCCAAGATTGGGCCAGGGGCAATGAGCAGTTCTTC. Translated: CASSQDWARGNEQFF.

This clone was observed a single time. This chain joins TRBV15 and TRBJ1-5, with 11 bases matching TRBD1. V was pared by 6 bases and J by 4 bases, with 5 bases of the junction left unmatched. The CDR3 is made up of 15 amino acids. Germline assignment: CDR1 LNHNV and CDR2 YYDKDF (reference sequence). The CDR3 DNA sequence: TGTGCCACCAGGGCCGGGACAGGGGGGAATCAGCCCCAGCATTTT. Its translation is CATRAGTGGNQPQHF.

V gene TRBV7-8 combines with J gene TRBJ1-6, with TRBD1 identical over 7 bases. CDR1 is SGHVS and CDR2 is FQNEAQ in the germline V gene. The length of the CDR3 is 17 residues. Losses at the gene ends were 0 bases for V and 7 bases for J; bases not matched to a gene: 9. In DNA, the CDR3 is TGTGCCAGCAGCTTAGCGTCCCGACAGGGTTGGAATTCACCCCTCCACTTT. This sequence encodes CASSLASRQGWNSPLHF.

This clone was detected a few times. V usage is TRBV20-1 and J usage is TRBJ1-2; 12 nucleotides align to TRBD1. Unmatched junction bases numbered 6, after V lost 3 bases and J lost 7 bases. In germline, CDR1 is DFQATT, CDR2 SNEGSKA (reference sequence). The CDR3 runs to 14 residues. This chain's CDR3 is CSASGGQGARGYTF. The CDR3 bases are TGCAGTGCTAGTGGGGGACAGGGGGCTCGTGGCTACACCTTC.

This chain links TRBV7-9 with TRBJ2-1; the D is unclear. This CDR3 region has 14 residues. V was cut by 2 bases and J by 4 bases, with 9 bases left in between. CDR1 and CDR2 from the germline V gene are SEHNR and FQNEAQ (reference sequence). The chain's CDR3 is CASSLTAGYNEQFF. CDR3 in DNA: TGTGCCAGCAGCTTAACGGCAGGTTACAATGAGCAGTTCTTC.

The V gene is TRBV4-1, the J gene TRBJ1-2; 8 bases are shared with TRBD1. This CDR3 spans 14 amino acids. After removal of 1 base from V and 3 bases from J, the junction contained 1 base not matched to a gene. The V gene's germline CDR1 is MGHRA and CDR2 YSYEKL. The CDR3 region has the DNA TGCGCCAGCAGCCAAGCGGACAGGGACTATGGCTACACCTTC. Its protein is CASSQADRDYGYTF.

The chain joins TRBV6-5 to TRBJ2-1, with 7 bases lining up with TRBD2. The CDR3 consists of 14 residues. Germline V gene sequence: CDR1 MNHEY, CDR2 SVGAGI. Germline trimming cut 7 bases from V and 7 bases from J; bases unmatched to any gene: 10. The CDR3 DNA is TGTGCCAGCACTCTGGGACTATCCGAGAATGAGCAGTTCTTC. It translates to CASTLGLSENEQFF.